These T cell receptor beta chains were read from a single sample in a study of blood T cell repertoires in COVID-19. Assay: immunoSEQ multiplex PCR; the TCRdb copy retains only in-frame clones and omits some. The table has approximately 70,000 clones, roughly 88% seen once. The specimen was peripheral blood. The receptors were sampled from a woman in her 70s with acute or convalescent COVID-19. CDR3s include the opening cysteine and the closing phenylalanine or tryptophan. D genes are given only for firm matches. Expanded clones get a size class; other rows say once, few or many, or leave the size out.

clone_size: NA
d_call: TRBD2
j_call: TRBJ2-7
v_call: TRBV18
cdr3_nt: TGTGCCAGCTCACCACCCGGCGGGAGGACGCCCTACGAGCAGTACTTC
cdr3_aa: CASSPPGGRTPYEQYF

clone_size: NA
d_call: NA
j_call: TRBJ1-1
v_call: TRBV28
cdr3_nt: TGTGCCAGCAGTATAACGGAGGTACGGAACACTGAAGCTTTCTTT
cdr3_aa: CASSITEVRNTEAFF

clone_size: NA
d_call: NA
j_call: TRBJ1-2
v_call: TRBV5-1
cdr3_nt: TGCGCCAGCAGCCGCGAGCGGCAGGCCGTTGGTGGCTACACCTTC
cdr3_aa: CASSRERQAVGGYTF

clone_size: NA
d_call: NA
j_call: TRBJ2-2
v_call: TRBV4-2
cdr3_nt: TGTGCCAGCAGGTGGTCTGGGGAGGCCGGGGAGCTGTTTTTT
cdr3_aa: CASRWSGEAGELFF

clone_size: NA
d_call: NA
j_call: TRBJ1-1
v_call: TRBV27
cdr3_nt: TGTGCCAGCAGTTTATGGGGCAAGGGCACTGAAGCTTTCTTT
cdr3_aa: CASSLWGKGTEAFF

clone_size: once
d_call: NA
j_call: TRBJ1-2
v_call: TRBV18
cdr3_nt: TGTGCCAGCTCCTCCTCAGCCAAGAGCCTCACCGGGGGCTATGGCTACACCTTC
cdr3_aa: CASSSSAKSLTGGYGYTF

clone_size: NA
d_call: TRBD1
j_call: TRBJ1-1
v_call: TRBV3-1/TRBV3-2
cdr3_nt: TGTGCCGCAAAGGACAGGATGAACACTGAAGCTTTCTTT
cdr3_aa: CAAKDRMNTEAFF

clone_size: NA
d_call: TRBD1
j_call: TRBJ1-5
v_call: TRBV6-6
cdr3_nt: TGTGCCAGCAGGGGACAGGGTAAAGACTCTCAGCCCCAGCATTTT
cdr3_aa: CASRGQGKDSQPQHF

clone_size: large
d_call: TRBD1
j_call: TRBJ2-6
v_call: TRBV27
cdr3_nt: TGTGCCACAGGCGACAGGGGATTCCTCGGGGCCAACGTCCTGACTTTC
cdr3_aa: CATGDRGFLGANVLTF

clone_size: NA
d_call: TRBD2
j_call: TRBJ2-7
v_call: TRBV18
cdr3_nt: TGTGCCAGCTCACCACCTAGCGGGAGTGCGGCCGAGCAGTACTTC
cdr3_aa: CASSPPSGSAAEQYF

clone_size: once
d_call: TRBD1
j_call: TRBJ1-2
v_call: TRBV7-8
cdr3_nt: TGTGCCAGCAGCTTAGATACAGGGGGCTTCTATGGCTACACCTTC
cdr3_aa: CASSLDTGGFYGYTF

clone_size: once
d_call: TRBD2
j_call: TRBJ2-7
v_call: TRBV7-9
cdr3_nt: TGTGCCAGCAGCTTAGCGCTCGGGACTAACGAGCAGTACTTC
cdr3_aa: CASSLALGTNEQYF

clone_size: NA
d_call: TRBD1
j_call: TRBJ1-4
v_call: TRBV10-3
cdr3_nt: TGTGCCATCGGGACAGGGAATGAAAAACTGTTTTTT
cdr3_aa: CAIGTGNEKLFF

clone_size: NA
d_call: NA
j_call: TRBJ1-1
v_call: TRBV27
cdr3_nt: TGTGCCAGCAGTTCCGACAGCCGTGGTGGAGCTTTCTTT
cdr3_aa: CASSSDSRGGAFF

clone_size: NA
d_call: NA
j_call: TRBJ2-7
v_call: TRBV3-1/TRBV3-2
cdr3_nt: TGTGCCAGCAGCCCGACTCCTAAGTACGAGCAGTACTTC
cdr3_aa: CASSPTPKYEQYF

clone_size: NA
d_call: NA
j_call: TRBJ2-7
v_call: TRBV6-5
cdr3_nt: TGTGCCACCGTTCGTAATAGGGGGTACTTC
cdr3_aa: CATVRNRGYF

clone_size: few
d_call: NA
j_call: TRBJ2-3
v_call: TRBV28
cdr3_nt: TGTGCCAGCAGTTTTGCCGGCGGGCAGAAGGATACGCAGTATTTT
cdr3_aa: CASSFAGGQKDTQYF

clone_size: NA
d_call: NA
j_call: TRBJ1-1
v_call: TRBV7-9
cdr3_nt: TGTGCCAGCAGTCTTAGCGCAGGGGATACTGAAGCTTTCTTT
cdr3_aa: CASSLSAGDTEAFF

clone_size: NA
d_call: NA
j_call: TRBJ2-5
v_call: TRBV28
cdr3_nt: TGTGCCAGCAGTCAAATAACGACACTCCAGTACTTC
cdr3_aa: CASSQITTLQYF

clone_size: NA
d_call: TRBD1
j_call: TRBJ2-2
v_call: TRBV7-3
cdr3_nt: TGTGCCAGCAGTCGCGTCTCGACAGGGGACACCGGGGAGCTGTTTTTT
cdr3_aa: CASSRVSTGDTGELFF

clone_size: NA
d_call: NA
j_call: TRBJ1-2
v_call: TRBV9
cdr3_nt: TGTGCCAGCAGCGTTATAACAGGGAAGGGTTATGGCTACACCTTC
cdr3_aa: CASSVITGKGYGYTF

clone_size: NA
d_call: NA
j_call: TRBJ1-5
v_call: TRBV28
cdr3_nt: TGTGCCAGCAGCCGGGGGGGTAGCAATCAGCCCCAGCATTTT
cdr3_aa: CASSRGGSNQPQHF

clone_size: NA
d_call: TRBD1
j_call: TRBJ1-3
v_call: TRBV30
cdr3_nt: TGTGCCTGGAGTGAGACAGGGGGCTCTGGAAACACCATATATTTT
cdr3_aa: CAWSETGGSGNTIYF

clone_size: once
d_call: NA
j_call: TRBJ2-7
v_call: TRBV28
cdr3_nt: TGTGCCAGTACCGGACAAGTCTACGAGCAGTACTTC
cdr3_aa: CASTGQVYEQYF

clone_size: NA
d_call: NA
j_call: TRBJ2-3
v_call: TRBV27
cdr3_nt: TGTGCCAGCAGTTTCTTCAGTGCAGATACGCAGTATTTT
cdr3_aa: CASSFFSADTQYF

clone_size: NA
d_call: NA
j_call: TRBJ2-5
v_call: TRBV18
cdr3_nt: TGTGCCAGCTCACGAGGGACTGGAGAGACCCAGTACTTC
cdr3_aa: CASSRGTGETQYF

clone_size: few
d_call: TRBD1
j_call: TRBJ1-6
v_call: TRBV7-6
cdr3_nt: TGTGCCAGCAGCTTAGAGGGACAGGGGGCTGGAAATTCACCCCTCCACTTT
cdr3_aa: CASSLEGQGAGNSPLHF

clone_size: NA
d_call: TRBD1
j_call: TRBJ1-6
v_call: TRBV6-5
cdr3_nt: TGTGCCAGCATCCTCCTCGACAGGGGCAATTCACCCCTCCACTTT
cdr3_aa: CASILLDRGNSPLHF

clone_size: NA
d_call: TRBD1
j_call: TRBJ1-4
v_call: TRBV29-1
cdr3_nt: TGCAGCGTGGGACAGGGGGTCGGTGAAAAACTGTTTTTT
cdr3_aa: CSVGQGVGEKLFF

clone_size: NA
d_call: NA
j_call: TRBJ2-3
v_call: TRBV6-6
cdr3_nt: TGTGCCACGTTCGGTGGAGGTACGCAGTATTTT
cdr3_aa: CATFGGGTQYF

clone_size: NA
d_call: TRBD1
j_call: TRBJ1-2
v_call: TRBV5-1
cdr3_nt: TGCGCCAGCAGCTTGGACAGGGGGGGAAACTATGGCTACACCTTC
cdr3_aa: CASSLDRGGNYGYTF

clone_size: NA
d_call: NA
j_call: TRBJ1-2
v_call: TRBV20-1
cdr3_nt: TGCAGTGCTAGATTCCAAAATGGCTACACCTTC
cdr3_aa: CSARFQNGYTF

clone_size: NA
d_call: TRBD1
j_call: TRBJ2-3
v_call: TRBV10-3
cdr3_nt: TGTGCCATCAGTGCTTCTGTTTCGGGACAGGGGTTAGATACGCAGTATTTT
cdr3_aa: CAISASVSGQGLDTQYF

clone_size: NA
d_call: NA
j_call: TRBJ1-5
v_call: TRBV28
cdr3_nt: TGTGCCAGCAGTTTAACAGGGCAAGTAATACGTAGCAATCAGCCCCAGCATTTT
cdr3_aa: CASSLTGQVIRSNQPQHF